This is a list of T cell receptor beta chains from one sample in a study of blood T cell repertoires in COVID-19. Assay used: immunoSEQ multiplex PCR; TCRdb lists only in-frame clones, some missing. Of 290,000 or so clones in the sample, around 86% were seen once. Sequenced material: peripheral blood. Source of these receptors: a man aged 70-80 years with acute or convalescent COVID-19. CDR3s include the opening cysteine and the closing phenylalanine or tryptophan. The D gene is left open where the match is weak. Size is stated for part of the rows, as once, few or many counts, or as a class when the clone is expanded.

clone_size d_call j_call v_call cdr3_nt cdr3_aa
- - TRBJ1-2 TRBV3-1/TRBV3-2 TGTGCCAGCAGCGGCGGAACTAACTATGGCTACACCTTC CASSGGTNYGYTF
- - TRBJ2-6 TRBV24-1 TGTGCCACCAGTGATTCTGGGCATTCGGTCCTGACTTTC CATSDSGHSVLTF
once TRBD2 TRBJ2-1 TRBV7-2 TGTGCCAGCAGACCCCGTGCTAGCGGGACTTACAATGAGCAGTTCTTC CASRPRASGTYNEQFF
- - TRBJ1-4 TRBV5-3 TGTGCCAGAAACTTCAGGGATACTGTGCAATGCTGGCTCACGGAAAAACTGTTTTTT CARNFRDTVQCWLTEKLFF
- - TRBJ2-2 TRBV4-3 TGCGCCAGCAGCCAAGAAGAGGTTGGCCCTTTAAACGCCGGGGAGCTGTTTTTT CASSQEEVGPLNAGELFF
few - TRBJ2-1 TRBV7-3 TGTGCCAGCAGCCCATCTCCCGCGGACAATGAGCAGTTCTTC CASSPSPADNEQFF
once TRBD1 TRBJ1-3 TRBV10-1 TGCGCCAGCAGGGAAAACGACAGGGCCAGACACGTCTACTCTGGAAACACCATATATTTT CASRENDRARHVYSGNTIYF
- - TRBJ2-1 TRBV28 TGTGCCAGTAGGGGGGGCAGCGGCTCCTACAATGAGCAGTTCTTC CASRGGSGSYNEQFF
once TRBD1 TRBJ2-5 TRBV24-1 TGTGCCACCAGTGATATCCGGGACAGAAAGGACCAAGAGACCCAGTACTTC CATSDIRDRKDQETQYF
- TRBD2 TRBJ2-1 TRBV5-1 TGCGCCAGCAGCTTGTTCGGGACTAGCGGCTACAATGAGCAGTTCTTC CASSLFGTSGYNEQFF
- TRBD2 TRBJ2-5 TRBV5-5 TGTGCCAGCAGCCGCGGGGGGGCCTTAGAGACCCAGTACTTC CASSRGGALETQYF
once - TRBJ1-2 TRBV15 TGTGCCACCAGCAGTGACAGGAAACACTATGGCTACACCTTC CATSSDRKHYGYTF
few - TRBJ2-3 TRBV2 TGTGCCAGCAGTCCAGGGTTGGGGGATACGCAGTATTTT CASSPGLGDTQYF
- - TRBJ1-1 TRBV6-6 TGTGCCAGCAGCCTCTTTTTGAACACTGAAGCTTTCTTT CASSLFLNTEAFF
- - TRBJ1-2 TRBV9 TGTGCCAGCAGCGTAGGGTCAGGGGGCTACACCTTC CASSVGSGGYTF
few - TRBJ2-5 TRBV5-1 TGCGCCAGCAGCTTGGGACAGGAAGAGACCCAGTACTTC CASSLGQEETQYF
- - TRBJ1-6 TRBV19 TGTGCCAGTAGTGAGAACTCAAGAGTAAATTCACCCCTCCACTTT CASSENSRVNSPLHF
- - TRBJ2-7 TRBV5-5 TGTGCCAGCAGCCCTTCGGTGGTCACCTACGAGCAGTACTTC CASSPSVVTYEQYF
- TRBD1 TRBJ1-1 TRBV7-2 TGTGCCAGCAGCCAAAGACAGGGCAGCTTCGGAGCTTTCTTT CASSQRQGSFGAFF
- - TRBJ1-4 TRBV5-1 TGCGCCAGCAGCCTGCGACGCCCGGGGGAAAAACTGTTTTTT CASSLRRPGEKLFF
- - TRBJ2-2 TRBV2 TGTGCCAGCAGGGGGGGAGAGGGCGCCGGGGAGCTGTTTTTT CASRGGEGAGELFF
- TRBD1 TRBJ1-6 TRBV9 TGTGCCAGCAGCACGGGGACAGGTTCACCCCTCCACTTT CASSTGTGSPLHF
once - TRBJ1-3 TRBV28 TGTGCCAGCAGTTCCCGACCTGGTAGGGGGAAAGCCAGAATAAACACCATATATTTT CASSSRPGRGKARINTIYF
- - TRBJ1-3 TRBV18 TGTGCCAGCTCACCCCTCATACATATCTCTGGAAACACCATATATTTT CASSPLIHISGNTIYF
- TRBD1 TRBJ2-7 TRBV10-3 TGTGCCATCTCGACAGGGGCTCGAGGGGAGCAGTACTTC CAISTGARGEQYF
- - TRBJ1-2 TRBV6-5 TGTGCCAGCATGGCTACAGGGTGGTGGGGCTACACCTTC CASMATGWWGYTF
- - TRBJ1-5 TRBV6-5 TGTGCCAGCAGTCGGTTGGGCAATCAGCCCCAGCATTTT CASSRLGNQPQHF
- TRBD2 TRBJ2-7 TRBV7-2 TGTGCCAGCAGCTTACCCGGGAGGGCCAGGTACGAGCAGTACTTC CASSLPGRARYEQYF
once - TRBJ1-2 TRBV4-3 TGCGCCAGCAGCCCTGGGGAGGACTATGGCTACACCTTC CASSPGEDYGYTF
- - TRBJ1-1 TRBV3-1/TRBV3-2 TGTGCCAGCAGCCGCCTGACAGAATTCACTGAAGCTTTCTTT CASSRLTEFTEAFF
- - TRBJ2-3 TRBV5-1 TGCGCCAGCAGCTTGGACGACAGGTTTAGCACAGATACGCAGTATTTT CASSLDDRFSTDTQYF
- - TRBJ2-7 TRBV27 TGTGCCAGCAGTTTAAGTCAGGGTAGGCAGTACTTC CASSLSQGRQYF
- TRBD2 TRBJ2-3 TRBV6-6 TGTGCCAGCAACCTAGCGGGGGGTTTAAATACGCAGTATTTT CASNLAGGLNTQYF
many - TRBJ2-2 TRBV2 TGTGCCGGAGGGTATATCGCGAACACCGGGGAGCTGTTTTTT CAGGYIANTGELFF
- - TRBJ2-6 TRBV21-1 TGTGCCAGCAGCAAAGATTTCTCCCGGGAGGCTGGGGCCAACGTCCTGACTTTC CASSKDFSREAGANVLTF
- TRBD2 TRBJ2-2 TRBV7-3 TGTGCCAGCAGCCCTAGCGGGGGGGCGGGCACCGGGGAGCTGTTTTTT CASSPSGGAGTGELFF
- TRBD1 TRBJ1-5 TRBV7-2 TGTGCCAGCAGCCTCCGGGACAGTGAGGGAGTTCAGCCCCAGCATTTT CASSLRDSEGVQPQHF
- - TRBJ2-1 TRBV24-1 TGTGCCACCAGCCGCTCCTACAATGAGCAGTTCTTC CATSRSYNEQFF